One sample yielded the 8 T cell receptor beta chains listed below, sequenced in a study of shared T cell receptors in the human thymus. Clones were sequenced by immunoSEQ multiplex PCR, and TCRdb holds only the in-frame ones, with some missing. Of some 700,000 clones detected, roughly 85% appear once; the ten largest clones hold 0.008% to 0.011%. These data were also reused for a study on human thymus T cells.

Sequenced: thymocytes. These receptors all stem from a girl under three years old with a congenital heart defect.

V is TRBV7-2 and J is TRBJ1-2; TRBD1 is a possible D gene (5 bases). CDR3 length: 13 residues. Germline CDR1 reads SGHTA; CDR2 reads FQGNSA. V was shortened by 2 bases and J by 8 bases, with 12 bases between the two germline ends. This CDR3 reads CASSLRGFGGYTF. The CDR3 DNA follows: TGTGCCAGCAGCTTAAGGGGCTTCGGCGGCTACACCTTC.

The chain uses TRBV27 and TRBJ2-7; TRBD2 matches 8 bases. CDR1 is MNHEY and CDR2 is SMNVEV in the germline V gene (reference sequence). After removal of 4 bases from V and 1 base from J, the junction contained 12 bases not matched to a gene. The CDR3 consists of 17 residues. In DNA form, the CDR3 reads TGTGCCAGCAGTTCCCGTTACGGCGGGGGGTGTTCCTACGAGCAGTACTTC. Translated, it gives CASSSRYGGGCSYEQYF.

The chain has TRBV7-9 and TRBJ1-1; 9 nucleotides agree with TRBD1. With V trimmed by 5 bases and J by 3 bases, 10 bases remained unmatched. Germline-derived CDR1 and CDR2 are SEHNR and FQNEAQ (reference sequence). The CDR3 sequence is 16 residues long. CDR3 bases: TGTGCCAGCAGCACAAATCGGACAGGGGCGGACACTGAAGCTTTCTTT. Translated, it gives CASSTNRTGADTEAFF.

The CDR3 sequence is CSVVWYRADEAVLQETQYF. In DNA, the CDR3 is TGCAGCGTTGTTTGGTACAGGGCCGACGAAGCGGTTCTCCAAGAGACCCAGTACTTC. J is TRBJ2-5 and V is TRBV29-1; possibly TRBD1 for D (6 bases). CDR3 length equals 19 residues. The V gene's germline CDR1 is SQVTM and CDR2 ANQGSEA. V lost 4 bases to trimming and J lost 1 base, with 28 bases between them.

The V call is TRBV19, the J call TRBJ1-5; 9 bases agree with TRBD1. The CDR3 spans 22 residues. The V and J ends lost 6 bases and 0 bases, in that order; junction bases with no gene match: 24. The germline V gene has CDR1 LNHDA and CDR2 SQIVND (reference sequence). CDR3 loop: CASRADRIPTSGQGCSNQPQHF. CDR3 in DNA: TGTGCCAGTAGGGCCGACCGAATCCCAACTTCGGGACAGGGATGTAGCAATCAGCCCCAGCATTTT.

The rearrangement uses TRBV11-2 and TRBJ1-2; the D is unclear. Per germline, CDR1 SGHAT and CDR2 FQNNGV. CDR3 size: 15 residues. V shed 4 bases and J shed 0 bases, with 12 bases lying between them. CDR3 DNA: TGTGCCAGCAGCTCTCACCCTCTAACTAACTATGGCTACACCTTC. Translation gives CASSSHPLTNYGYTF.

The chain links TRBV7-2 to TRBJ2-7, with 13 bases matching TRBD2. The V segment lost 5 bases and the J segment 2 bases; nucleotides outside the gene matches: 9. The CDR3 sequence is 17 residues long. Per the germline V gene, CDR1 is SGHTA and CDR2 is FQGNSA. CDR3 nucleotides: TGTGCCAGCAGCGCACGACTAGCGGGGGGAAGGCCCTACGAGCAGTACTTC. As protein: CASSARLAGGRPYEQYF.

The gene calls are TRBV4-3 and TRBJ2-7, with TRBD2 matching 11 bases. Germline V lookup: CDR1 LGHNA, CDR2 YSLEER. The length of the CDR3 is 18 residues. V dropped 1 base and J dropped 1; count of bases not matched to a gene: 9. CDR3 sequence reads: CASSQVGLAGGRSYEQYF. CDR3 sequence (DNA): TGCGCCAGCAGCCAAGTCGGCCTAGCGGGGGGCCGATCCTACGAGCAGTACTTC.